The clone carrying this TCR beta chain was observed at least ten times. Using its own MiXCR run on the 5' RACE reads, TCRdb lists one record per CDR3 protein. Here the sample spans some 340,000 distinct CDR3 sequences, about 4% being singletons. Germline-derived CDR1 and CDR2 are SGHTA and FQGNSA. V was cut by 5 bases and J by 0 bases, with 5 bases left in between. This CDR3 has 13 amino acids. This sample was included in a study of T cells after yellow fever vaccination. Study-wide context: Any fraction with a low cell number was prepared using SMART-Seq v4 Ultra Low Input.

Sequencing was performed on PBMCs, taken 5 days after the yellow fever booster vaccination. V is TRBV7-2 and J is TRBJ1-5; no reliable D call. This clonotype originated in a man aged 18 to 29 who received the YFV17D yellow fever vaccine. In DNA form, the CDR3 reads TGTGCCAGCAGCCCCTCTAGCAATCAGCCCCAGCATTTT. Its translation: CASSPSSNQPQHF.